This paragraph covers one T cell receptor (beta chain) sequence. The antigen it binds to is not known. It has no much larger one-base neighbor in the sample; base qualities were not kept. The sample is drawn from a study of blood T cell repertoires in COVID-19 (dated by TCRdb to about 2020). Turning to the overall study: Collaborator samples came from the United States, Italy and Spain and covered acute and convalescent phases of COVID-19. The material from the prospective study consisted of cDNA or gDNA derived from T cells, B-cell-depleted T cells, or PBMCs. Deeply sampled blood TCRbeta repertoires from subjects exposed to, actively infected with, or recovered from COVID-19 were included in the dataset. The repertoires were released in a freely available public database meant as a resource for research on the immune response to SARS-CoV-2. Samples came from the ongoing ImmuneRACE study (first 160 participants) plus 1,254 subjects from 6 global collaborators. Sample metadata almost always included a de-identified subject ID, COVID-19 status, age in years and sex. Where available, HLA class I and class II types were obtained from metadata supplied by the sample provider rather than from assay-based typing. The research as a whole found: The amount of clinical and demographic metadata varied by source and participant and was provided uncurated.

CDR1 and CDR2 were assigned from the germline V gene as SGHAT and FQNNGV. From cysteine to phenylalanine, the CDR3 is 13 amino acids long. Here the CDR3 DNA is all that survives: 39 bases in frame from base 1. V lost 0 bases and J lost 6 bases; the stretch between them is 8 bases long. Whole blood was collected in K2EDTA tubes by collaborating institutions according to the institutions' own protocols. Collaborator samples were shipped for TCRbeta analysis as frozen whole blood, isolated PBMCs, or DNA extracted from either sample type. TCRbeta CDR3 regions were amplified from genomic DNA using the immunoSEQ Assay, a bias-controlled multiplex PCR. The source study handled its data this way. Within the assay, amplification of reference gene primers was used to estimate how many nucleated cells each sample contained. To quantify the absolute abundance of each unique TCRbeta CDR3 rearrangement, sequence reads were collapsed and filtered. For each sample, productive Simpson clonality was calculated by taking the square root of Simpson's diversity index across productive rearrangements. TCRdb holds this immuneACCESS table with in-frame rearrangements only. Some clones are missing; in checked studies, unresolved V genes explain under half, and the rest has no known cause. The DNA was the basis for D and trimming; V, J and clone size are from that table. In this sample the table shows 40,000 to 50,000 clones, 70% to 90% of which occur a single time. The top ten hold roughly 14% of the sample.

This TCR came from a human donor in a cohort sampled during active COVID-19. The donor label of this sample is uncertain. The sequence joins TRBV11-2 to TRBJ1-1, with the D gene too uncertain to name. The source material was peripheral blood. The DNA sequence reads TGTGCCAGCAGCTTAGAGAGGGTATCTGAAGCTTTCTTT. This translates into CASSLERVSEAFF.